The 31 T cell receptor beta chains listed next were all sequenced from one sample in a study of blood T cell repertoires in COVID-19. Sequencing used immunoSEQ multiplex PCR; TCRdb keeps in-frame clones, though not all of them. The sample has about 480,000 clones; 70% to 90% are singletons. The material sequenced was PBMCs or T cells enriched from blood (not recorded which). All receptors come from a young woman with acute COVID-19.

With respect to this clone: This sample includes further DNA sequences coding for the same CDR3. CDR3 amino acids: CASSLGLTYEQYF. CDR3 in DNA: TGTGCCAGTAGTTTAGGGCTTACCTACGAGCAGTACTTC. The chain recombines TRBV19 with TRBJ2-7; D uncertain. There are 13 residues in the CDR3. Per germline, CDR1 LNHDA and CDR2 SQIVND (reference sequence). The V end was cut by 5 bases, the J end by 2 bases, with 10 bases between.

The V and J genes are TRBV7-2 and TRBJ1-2; D call uncertain. CDR3 length: 13 residues. Trimming stripped 1 base from V and 1 base from J, with 4 bases between. The germline V gene encodes CDR1 SGHTA and CDR2 FQGNSA. DNA of the CDR3: TGTGCCAGCAGCTTAGACAATAACTATGGCTACACCTTC. This gives the protein CASSLDNNYGYTF.

This clone was observed a few times. The J gene is TRBJ1-5, the V gene TRBV10-3; no reliable D call. Per germline, CDR1 ENHRY and CDR2 SYGVKD. V was cut by 3 bases and J by 0 bases, with 3 bases left in between. The CDR3 has 13 residues. The CDR3 region has the DNA TGTGCCATCAGTGACCATAGCAATCAGCCCCAGCATTTT. This translates into CAISDHSNQPQHF.

CDR3 DNA: TGTGCCACCGACGGGGGGCGCCCCTACGAGCAGTACTTC. Its protein is CATDGGRPYEQYF. This chain joins TRBV19 and TRBJ2-7; D possibly corresponds to TRBD2 (7 bases). The CDR3 length is 13 residues. The V gene's germline CDR1 is LNHDA and CDR2 SQIVND (reference sequence). Trimming cost V 10 bases and J 2 bases, with 15 bases left between them.

This rearrangement joins TRBV18 to TRBJ2-5; D is unresolved. V was shortened by 3 bases and J by 5 bases, with 16 bases between the two germline ends. The germline CDR1 and CDR2 sequences are KGHSH and LQKENI. This CDR3 has 15 amino acids. The CDR3 coding sequence is TGTGCCAGCTCACCTGAAGCCCGGCGGCGGGAGACCCAGTACTTC. This sequence encodes CASSPEARRRETQYF.

V is TRBV7-6 and J is TRBJ1-2, with D maybe TRBD1 (5 bases). From germline, CDR1 is SGHVS and CDR2 FNYEAQ. The CDR3 loop spans 16 amino acids. Deletions cut 5 bases from V and 2 bases from J, with 18 bases between. CDR3 in amino acids: CASSHGSQEENYGYTF. The DNA for the CDR3 is TGTGCCAGCAGCCACGGTTCACAGGAAGAAAACTATGGCTACACCTTC.

Only one count was recorded for this clone. Here the CDR3 DNA reads TGTGCCGTCCGACCCGGGACTAGCTGGGAGCAGTTCTTC. It encodes CAVRPGTSWEQFF. The chain carries TRBV24-1 and TRBJ2-1, with TRBD2 identical over 9 bases. The germline CDR1 and CDR2 sequences are KGHDR and SFDVKD. With 12 bases clipped from V and 10 bases from J, the junction kept 12 bases outside the gene matches. CDR3 length equals 13 residues.

Notes on this clone: The same CDR3 is also encoded by other DNA sequences in this sample. This chain uses TRBV7-8 with TRBJ2-2, with a tentative D call TRBD1 (5 bases). Germline loops: CDR1 SGHVS, CDR2 FQNEAQ. Trimming pared 2 bases from V and 6 bases from J, leaving 7 bases between. CDR3 length: 13 residues. The CDR3 spells CASSLIRAGELFF. As DNA, the CDR3 is TGTGCCAGCAGCTTAATCAGGGCCGGGGAGCTGTTTTTT.

This clone was seen only once. The chain uses TRBV10-3 and TRBJ2-7, with D possibly TRBD1 on 6 matching bases. The germline V gene has CDR1 ENHRY and CDR2 SYGVKD. The CDR3 sequence is 14 residues long. Trimming shortened V by 11 bases and J by 1 base, and 18 bases separated the two germline ends. The CDR3 protein is CASMGVQGSYEQYF. The CDR3 DNA reads as TGTGCCTCCATGGGGGTCCAGGGGTCCTACGAGCAGTACTTC.

The table lists this clone with a count of one. The rearrangement uses TRBV7-2 and TRBJ1-2; TRBD1 is a possible D gene (5 bases). This CDR3 has 13 amino acids. CDR1 and CDR2 from the germline V gene are SGHTA and FQGNSA. Trimming left V 1 base short and J 8 bases short, with 11 bases between. The CDR3 here is CASSLELRGGYTF. In nucleotides, the CDR3 is TGTGCCAGCAGCTTAGAGCTTAGGGGCGGCTACACCTTC.

The chain joins TRBV12-3 or TRBV12-4 to TRBJ1-2; the match to TRBD1 covers 10 bases. This CDR3 is built from 13 residues. Germline trimming cut 7 bases from V and 12 bases from J; bases unmatched to any gene: 11. CDR3 in DNA: TGTGCCAGCACTAGGGACAGGGGTTTTTTGAACACCTTC. It yields the protein CASTRDRGFLNTF.

The rearrangement links TRBV28 to TRBJ1-5; D is perhaps TRBD1 (5 bases). The CDR3 length is 17 residues. Germline V gene data show CDR1 as MDHEN and CDR2 as SYDVKM. V lost 8 bases, J lost 1 base, and 21 bases lay in between. Here the CDR3 reads CASPPMGGEESNQPQHF. The CDR3 DNA reads TGTGCCAGCCCTCCCATGGGAGGGGAGGAAAGCAATCAGCCCCAGCATTTT.

V is TRBV7-8 and J is TRBJ1-6; D perhaps matches TRBD1 (6 bases). The CDR3 contains 14 residues. V gave up 2 bases and J gave up 9 bases, with 11 bases separating them. The germline CDR1 and CDR2 sequences are SGHVS and FQNEAQ. The CDR3 DNA reads as TGTGCCAGCAGCTTATCAGGGGCAGGTTCACCCCTCCACTTT. Translation: CASSLSGAGSPLHF.

This CDR3 is CASSLGGGTGYPSSPLHF. Here the CDR3 DNA reads TGTGCCAGCAGCTTAGGGGGTGGAACAGGGTACCCTAGTTCACCCCTCCACTTT. The V gene is TRBV13, the J gene TRBJ1-6; D is perhaps TRBD1 (6 bases). Trimming shortened V by 0 bases and J by 9 bases, and 21 bases separated the two germline ends. CDR1 is PRHDT and CDR2 is FYEKMQ in the germline V gene (reference sequence). The CDR3 runs 18 residues.

The chain recombines TRBV6-4 with TRBJ1-5; tentative D call: TRBD1 (6 bases). Germline CDR1 and CDR2: MRHNA and SNTAGT. There are 15 residues in the CDR3. V lost 6 bases and J lost 1, with 13 bases in between. The CDR3 sequence: CASRALGGSNQPQHF. CDR3 sequence (DNA): TGTGCCAGCAGGGCCCTTGGGGGCAGCAATCAGCCCCAGCATTTT.

The V gene is TRBV7-2, the J gene TRBJ2-1; 8 bases match TRBD2. Germline lookup yields CDR1 SGHTA and CDR2 FQGNSA. The CDR3 is made up of 15 amino acids. Unmatched junction bases numbered 12, after V lost 5 bases and J lost 9 bases. The CDR3 sequence is CASSTGTRIFGEQFF. Written as DNA, the CDR3 is TGTGCCAGCAGCACCGGGACTAGGATATTTGGTGAGCAGTTCTTC. The whole variable domain, remainder taken from reference TRBV7-2 and TRBJ2-1, is GAGVSQSPSNKVTEKGKDVELRCDPISGHTALYWYRQSLGQGLEFLIYFQGNSAPDKSGLPSDRFSAERTGGSVSTLTIQRTQQEDSAVYLCASSTGTRIFGEQFFGPGTRLTVL.

The J gene is TRBJ1-5, the V gene TRBV2; 9 bases fit TRBD1. Trimming cost V 6 bases and J 5 bases; bases outside gene matches: 2. The germline gives CDR1 SNHLY, CDR2 FYNNEI. CDR3 length: 13 amino acids. The CDR3 bases are TGTGCCAGCAGAACAGGGGGCTATCAGCCCCAGCATTTT. This sequence encodes CASRTGGYQPQHF.

The genes are TRBV7-9 and TRBJ1-1; 8 bases align to TRBD1. V dropped 5 bases and J dropped 1; count of bases not matched to a gene: 12. This CDR3 has 17 amino acids. Germline CDR1 reads SEHNR; CDR2 reads FQNEAQ (reference sequence). The CDR3: CASSHDRGQVGNTEAFF. CDR3 coding DNA: TGTGCCAGCAGCCACGACAGGGGCCAAGTGGGGAACACTGAAGCTTTCTTT. Based on the CDR3 plus reference TRBV7-9 and TRBJ1-1, the full variable domain is DTGVSQNPRHKITKRGQNVTFRCDPISEHNRLYWYRQTLGQGPEFLTYFQNEAQLEKSRLLSDRFSAERPKGSFSTLEIQRTEQGDSAMYLCASSHDRGQVGNTEAFFGQGTRLTVV.

This chain joins TRBV5-1 and TRBJ1-2, with 10 bases fitting TRBD1. This CDR3 contains 15 residues. V lost 5 bases to trimming and J lost 8 bases; unmatched junction nucleotides: 12. Germline loops: CDR1 SGHRS, CDR2 YFSETQ. The chain's CDR3 is CASSPSPGTGEGYTF. Written as DNA, the CDR3 is TGCGCCAGCAGTCCATCACCGGGGACAGGGGAAGGCTACACCTTC.

V gene TRBV6-6 combines with J gene TRBJ1-2; no reliable D call. Germline assignment: CDR1 MNHNY and CDR2 SVGAGI (reference sequence). Trimming pared 0 bases from V and 6 bases from J, leaving 8 bases between. The CDR3 contains 13 residues. CDR3 protein: CASSYSIGDGYTF. The CDR3 coding sequence is TGTGCCAGCAGTTACTCGATCGGGGATGGCTACACCTTC.

V usage is TRBV5-1 and J usage is TRBJ1-4, with D tentatively TRBD1 (6 bases). The germline CDR1 and CDR2 sequences are SGHRS and YFSETQ. V was clipped by 2 bases and J by 8 bases, with 13 bases between them. This CDR3 spans 14 amino acids. In DNA, the CDR3 is TGCGCCAGCAGCTTCGAGGGGGAAGGGGAAAAACTGTTTTTT. As protein: CASSFEGEGEKLFF.

This clone showed up just a few times. The rearrangement joins TRBV5-6 to TRBJ2-7; TRBD1 aligns across 8 bases. V lost 4 bases to trimming and J lost 6 bases; unmatched junction nucleotides: 6. The CDR3 is 13 residues long. The V gene's germline CDR1 is SGHDT and CDR2 YYEEEE. CDR3 sequence (DNA): TGTGCCAGCAGCCCGATAACAGGGGGCGAGCAGTACTTC. Protein product: CASSPITGGEQYF.

The rearrangement joins TRBV3-1 (or the pseudogene TRBV3-2) to TRBJ1-1; D gene unclear. The CDR3 has 12 amino acids. The V gene lost 5 bases and the J gene lost 8 bases, with 12 bases spanning the gap. CDR1 and CDR2 from the germline V gene are LGHDT and YNNKEL (reference sequence). The chain's CDR3 is CASSMQSREAFF. The CDR3, as DNA: TGTGCCAGCAGCATGCAGTCCAGGGAAGCTTTCTTT.

This chain links TRBV12-3 or TRBV12-4 with TRBJ2-1; possible D gene TRBD1, 6 bases. This CDR3 is built from 12 residues. V was cut by 3 bases and J by 10 bases, with 10 bases left in between. The CDR3 reads CASSLSTGEQFF. The CDR3 coding sequence is TGTGCCAGCAGTTTGTCTACAGGGGAGCAGTTCTTC.

The V gene is TRBV6-5, the J gene TRBJ2-3, with 7 bases matching TRBD1. Germline V lookup: CDR1 MNHEY, CDR2 SVGAGI. The ends lost 2 bases at V and 1 base at J; junction bases unmatched: 6. This CDR3 contains 16 residues. CDR3 nucleotides: TGTGCCAGCAGTTACACAAAAGGGACAGGCACAGATACGCAGTATTTT. It translates to CASSYTKGTGTDTQYF.

The chain links TRBV6-2 or TRBV6-3 to TRBJ1-5; D unresolved. This CDR3 has 14 residues. Trimming took off 4 bases at V and 0 bases at J, with 7 bases between the two ends. Germline V CDR1 and CDR2: MNHEY, SVGEGT. The DNA for the CDR3 is TGTGCCAGCAGTTCGGGGTTTAGCAATCAGCCCCAGCATTTT. Protein: CASSSGFSNQPQHF.

The chain has TRBV24-1 and TRBJ2-3; D possibly corresponds to TRBD2 (6 bases). Germline CDR1 and CDR2: KGHDR and SFDVKD. The CDR3 covers 16 residues. V lost 5 bases to trimming and J lost 8 bases, with 22 bases between them. DNA of the CDR3: TGTGCCACCAGTGTGAAACTAGCCGCAGAGCAGTTTACGCAGTATTTT. As protein: CATSVKLAAEQFTQYF.

The chain uses TRBV2 and TRBJ1-5, with D perhaps matching TRBD1 (5 bases). V gave up 8 bases and J gave up 5 bases, with 13 bases separating them. CDR1 is SNHLY, CDR2 FYNNEI, per germline. CDR3 length equals 13 residues. In DNA form, the CDR3 reads TGTGCCAGCCGCGGGGGTCGAGATCAGCCCCAGCATTTT. Protein sequence: CASRGGRDQPQHF.

This chain links TRBV27 with TRBJ1-2, with D perhaps TRBD1 (6 bases). The V end was cut by 6 bases, the J end by 0 bases, with 14 bases between. CDR1 MNHEY and CDR2 SMNVEV come from the germline V gene (reference sequence). The CDR3 sequence is 15 residues long. The CDR3 DNA reads as TGTGCCAGCAGCCACCTGACAGGAGCTAACTATGGCTACACCTTC. Translating gives CASSHLTGANYGYTF.

This sequence joins TRBV10-3 and TRBJ2-2; 7 nucleotides agree with TRBD2. The CDR3 runs 17 residues. CDR1 and CDR2 (germline): ENHRY, SYGVKD. Losses at the gene ends were 0 bases for V and 2 bases for J; bases not matched to a gene: 6. The CDR3 region has the DNA TGTGCCATCAGTGAGTCGAATCGCGGGGGAAACACCGGGGAGCTGTTTTTT. Translating it yields CAISESNRGGNTGELFF.

The count of this clone is one. This chain links TRBV27 with TRBJ2-7, with 10 bases aligning to TRBD2. Losses at the gene ends were 3 bases for V and 1 base for J; bases not matched to a gene: 3. Germline V gene lookup returns CDR1 MNHEY and CDR2 SMNVEV (reference sequence). The CDR3 sequence is 15 residues long. CDR3 sequence (DNA): TGTGCCAGCAGTTTGGGGACTAGCGTGTCCTACGAGCAGTACTTC. This encodes CASSLGTSVSYEQYF.